This entry lists 9 T cell receptor beta chains sequenced from one sample in a study of preoperative IRX-2 immunotherapy in early breast cancer. Data came from immunoSEQ multiplex PCR; TCRdb stores just in-frame clones and leaves some out. The sample shows around 39,000 clones, about 95% of them seen only once. Treatment: preoperative locoregional IRX-2 cytokine immunotherapy. The sequences come from tumor tissue, collected after IRX-2 immunotherapy. Receptors were obtained from a human donor with breast cancer.

V and J are TRBV18 and TRBJ2-2, with TRBD2 matching over 9 bases. CDR1 is KGHSH and CDR2 is LQKENI in the germline V gene. CDR3 length: 16 residues. Trimming removed 3 bases from V and 11 bases from J; junction bases left unmatched: 13. The CDR3 nucleotides read TGTGCCAGCTCACCTCTAGCGGGAAGTTTGACTTGTGAGCTGTTTTTT. Residues: CASSPLAGSLTCELFF. The variable domain in full, with the rest retrieved from reference TRBV18 and TRBJ2-2, is NAGVMQNPRHLVRRRGQEARLRCSPMKGHSHVYWYRQLPEEGLKFMVYLQKENIIDESGMPKERFSAEFPKEGPSILRIQQVVRGDSAAYFCASSPLAGSLTCELFFGEGSRLTVL.

The chain recombines TRBV28 with TRBJ2-7, with 11 bases aligning to TRBD1. J lost 5 bases, V lost 11 bases, and 5 bases had no gene match. CDR1 is MDHEN and CDR2 is SYDVKM in the germline V gene. The CDR3 extends over 12 amino acids. In DNA form, the CDR3 reads TGTGCCTCATGGACAGGGGGCCACGAGCAGTACTTC. This encodes CASWTGGHEQYF. The full variable domain, its missing parts supplied by reference TRBV28 and TRBJ2-7, is DVKVTQSSRYLVKRTGEKVFLECVQDMDHENMFWYRQDPGLGLRLIYFSYDVKMKEKGDIPEGYSVSREKKERFSLILESASTNQTSMYLCASWTGGHEQYFGPGTRLTVT.

The chain employs TRBV5-1 and TRBJ2-7, with 7 bases that match TRBD1. The CDR3 totals 13 residues. Trimming at V came to 4 bases and at J to 9 bases, leaving 10 bases not matched to a gene. Germline CDR1 reads SGHRS; CDR2 reads YFSETQ. In nucleotides, the CDR3 is TGCGCCAGCAGCGTTGACAGGGCTTTAGCGCAGTACTTC. It yields the protein CASSVDRALAQYF.

This chain uses TRBV30 with TRBJ1-3; TRBD1 might be the D (6 bases). Trimming pared 2 bases from V and 4 bases from J, leaving 18 bases between. The CDR3 has 16 residues. CDR1 and CDR2 from the germline V gene are GTSNPN and SVGIG (reference sequence). The CDR3 loop is CAWSLGGGDLGNTIYF. The CDR3 nucleotides are TGTGCCTGGAGTTTAGGGGGGGGCGATTTGGGAAACACCATATATTTT. The full variable domain, rest sourced from reference TRBV30 and TRBJ1-3, is SQTIHQWPATLVQPVGSPLSLECTVEGTSNPNLYWYRQAAGRGLQLLFYSVGIGQISSEVPQNLSASRPQDRQFILSSKKLLLSDSGFYLCAWSLGGGDLGNTIYFGEGSWLTVV.

This chain uses TRBV9 with TRBJ1-1; 9 bases fit TRBD1. V was pared by 2 bases and J by 6 bases, with 8 bases of the junction left unmatched. Germline lookup yields CDR1 SGDLS and CDR2 YYNGEE. This CDR3 is 15 amino acids long. The CDR3 is CASSVLGTGTPEAFF. CDR3 nucleotides: TGTGCCAGCAGCGTTCTCGGGACAGGGACCCCTGAAGCTTTCTTT.

The chain joins TRBV9 to TRBJ1-3; possible D gene TRBD1, 5 bases. The CDR3 contains 17 residues. The ends were cut back, 2 bases at V and 0 bases at J, with 15 bases in the middle. Looked up from germline, CDR1 is SGDLS and CDR2 is YYNGEE. The CDR3: CASSVSTGLGSGNTIYF. DNA of the CDR3: TGTGCCAGCAGCGTGTCAACAGGCCTAGGCTCTGGAAACACCATATATTTT.

This clone was picked up one time. CDR3 DNA: TGTGCCAGCAGCCGGGGGGGCGGGACCCAGTACTTC. Translation: CASSRGGGTQYF. V usage is TRBV7-3 and J usage is TRBJ2-5; 8 nucleotides line up with TRBD2. Germline V gene data show CDR1 as SGHTA and CDR2 as FQGTGA. The CDR3 runs 12 residues. J gave up 7 bases and V 5 bases, and 3 bases lay outside the gene matches. Full variable domain (rest looked up from reference TRBV7-3 and TRBJ2-5): GAGVSQTPSNKVTEKGKYVELRCDPISGHTALYWYRQSLGQGPEFLIYFQGTGAADDSGLPNDRFFAVRPEGSVSTLKIQRTERGDSAVYLCASSRGGGTQYFGPGTRLLVL.

The gene calls are TRBV2 and TRBJ2-7; tentatively, D is TRBD2 (5 bases). Germline V lookup: CDR1 SNHLY, CDR2 FYNNEI. The CDR3 contains 12 residues. With 4 bases removed from V and 1 base from J, the gap between germline ends came to 5 bases. CDR3 region: CASSGTSYEQYF. In nucleotides, the CDR3 is TGTGCCAGCAGTGGGACTTCCTACGAGCAGTACTTC.

V gene TRBV5-1 combines with J gene TRBJ1-4, with D maybe TRBD1 (5 bases). The germline gives CDR1 SGHRS, CDR2 YFSETQ. There are 14 residues in the CDR3. Deletions cut 3 bases from V and 6 bases from J, with 12 bases between. The CDR3 coding sequence is TGCGCCAGCAGCTCCGGGACGGTATATGAAAAACTGTTTTTT. Its translation: CASSSGTVYEKLFF.